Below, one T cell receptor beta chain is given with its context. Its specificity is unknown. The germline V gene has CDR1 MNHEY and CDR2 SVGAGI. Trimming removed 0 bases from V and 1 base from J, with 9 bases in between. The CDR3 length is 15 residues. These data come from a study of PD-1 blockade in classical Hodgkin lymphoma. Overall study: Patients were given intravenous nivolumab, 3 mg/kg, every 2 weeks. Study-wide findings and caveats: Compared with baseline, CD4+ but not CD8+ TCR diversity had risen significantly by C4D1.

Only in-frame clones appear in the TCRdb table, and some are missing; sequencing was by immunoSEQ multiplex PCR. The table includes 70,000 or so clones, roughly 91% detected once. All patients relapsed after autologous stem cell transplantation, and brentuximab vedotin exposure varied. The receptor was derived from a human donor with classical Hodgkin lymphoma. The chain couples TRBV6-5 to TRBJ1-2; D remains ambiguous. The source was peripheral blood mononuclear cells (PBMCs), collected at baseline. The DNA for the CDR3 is TGTGCCAGCAGTTACTCAGGGCAGTTTAACTATGGCTACACCTTC. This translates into CASSYSGQFNYGYTF.